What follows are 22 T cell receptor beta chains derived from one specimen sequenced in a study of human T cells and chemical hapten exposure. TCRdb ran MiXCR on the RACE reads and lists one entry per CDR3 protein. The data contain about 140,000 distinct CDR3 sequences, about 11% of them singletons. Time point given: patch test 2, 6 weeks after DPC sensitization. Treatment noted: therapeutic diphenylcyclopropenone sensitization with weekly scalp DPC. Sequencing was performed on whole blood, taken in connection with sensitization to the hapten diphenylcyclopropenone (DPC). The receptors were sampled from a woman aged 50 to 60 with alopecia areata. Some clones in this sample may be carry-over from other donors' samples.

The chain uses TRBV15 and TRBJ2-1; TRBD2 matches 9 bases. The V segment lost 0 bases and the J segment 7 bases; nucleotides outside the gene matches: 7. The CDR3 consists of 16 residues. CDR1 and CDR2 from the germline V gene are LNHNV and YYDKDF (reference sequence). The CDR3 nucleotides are TGTGCCACCAGCAGAGAGGTCGCGGGAGGGCGGAATGAGCAGTTCTTC. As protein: CATSREVAGGRNEQFF.

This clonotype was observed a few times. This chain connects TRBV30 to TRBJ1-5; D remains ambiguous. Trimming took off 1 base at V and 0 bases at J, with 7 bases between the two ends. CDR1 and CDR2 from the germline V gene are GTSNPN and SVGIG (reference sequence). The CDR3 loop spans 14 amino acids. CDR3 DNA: TGTGCCTGGAGTGGGGCCAGTAGCAATCAGCCCCAGCATTTT. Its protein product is CAWSGASSNQPQHF.

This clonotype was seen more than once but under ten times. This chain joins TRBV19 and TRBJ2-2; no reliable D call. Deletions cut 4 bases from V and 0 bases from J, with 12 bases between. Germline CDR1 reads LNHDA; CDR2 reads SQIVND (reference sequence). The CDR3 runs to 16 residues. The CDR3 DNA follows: TGTGCCAGTAGTAGCCGGAACAGTCCGAACACCGGGGAGCTGTTTTTT. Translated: CASSSRNSPNTGELFF.

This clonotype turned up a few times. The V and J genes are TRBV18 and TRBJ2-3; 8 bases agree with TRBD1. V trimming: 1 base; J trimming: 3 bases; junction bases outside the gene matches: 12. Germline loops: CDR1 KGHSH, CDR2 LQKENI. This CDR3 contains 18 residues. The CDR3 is CASSPLGRTGRTTDTQYF. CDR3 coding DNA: TGTGCCAGCTCACCACTTGGGAGGACAGGGAGAACGACAGATACGCAGTATTTT.

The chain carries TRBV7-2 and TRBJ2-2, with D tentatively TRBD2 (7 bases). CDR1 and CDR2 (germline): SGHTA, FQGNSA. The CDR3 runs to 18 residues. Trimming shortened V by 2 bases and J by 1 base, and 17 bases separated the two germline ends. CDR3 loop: CASSLRSTGGVNTGELFF. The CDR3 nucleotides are TGTGCCAGCAGCTTAAGGAGTACGGGGGGCGTGAACACCGGGGAGCTGTTTTTT.

CDR3 protein: CASSSRGWNEQFF. The DNA of the CDR3 is TGTGCCAGCAGTTCTCGGGGGTGGAATGAGCAGTTCTTC. The V gene is TRBV27, the J gene TRBJ2-1, with TRBD2 as a possible D gene (6 bases). Germline CDR1 and CDR2: MNHEY and SMNVEV (reference sequence). Trimming cost V 4 bases and J 7 bases, with 11 bases left between them. This CDR3 contains 13 residues.

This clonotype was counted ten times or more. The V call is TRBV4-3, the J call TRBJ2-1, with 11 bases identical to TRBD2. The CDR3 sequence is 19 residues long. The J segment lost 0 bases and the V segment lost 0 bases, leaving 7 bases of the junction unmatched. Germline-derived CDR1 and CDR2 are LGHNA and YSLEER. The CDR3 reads CASSQEGLAVPSSYNEQFF. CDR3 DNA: TGCGCCAGCAGCCAAGAGGGACTAGCGGTACCGAGCTCCTACAATGAGCAGTTCTTC.

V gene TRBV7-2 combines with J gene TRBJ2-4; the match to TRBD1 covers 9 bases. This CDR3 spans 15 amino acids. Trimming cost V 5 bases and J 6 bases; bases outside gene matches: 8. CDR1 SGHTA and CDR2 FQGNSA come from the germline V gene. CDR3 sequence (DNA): TGTGCCAGCAGCCGGGGGACAGGGACAGCAAACATTCAGTACTTC. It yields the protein CASSRGTGTANIQYF.

The CDR3 loop is CASSQGLQVTQYF. The DNA for the CDR3 is TGTGCCAGCAGCCAAGGACTGCAGGTTACGCAGTATTTT. The genes are TRBV7-3 and TRBJ2-3, with D perhaps TRBD2 (5 bases). In germline, CDR1 is SGHTA, CDR2 FQGTGA. CDR3 length: 13 amino acids. Trimming took 5 bases from V and 8 from J, leaving 14 bases between them.

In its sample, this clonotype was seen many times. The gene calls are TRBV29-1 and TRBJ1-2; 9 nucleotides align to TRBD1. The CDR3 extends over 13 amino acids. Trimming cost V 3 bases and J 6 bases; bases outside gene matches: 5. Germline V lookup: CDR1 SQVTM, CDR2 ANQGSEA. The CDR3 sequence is CSVEGQGENGYTF. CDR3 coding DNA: TGCAGCGTTGAGGGACAGGGTGAGAATGGCTACACCTTC.

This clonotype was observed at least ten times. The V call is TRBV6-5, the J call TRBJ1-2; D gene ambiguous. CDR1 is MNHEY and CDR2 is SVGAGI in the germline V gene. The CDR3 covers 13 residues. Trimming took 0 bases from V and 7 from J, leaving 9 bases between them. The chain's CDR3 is CASSYSEGSGYTF. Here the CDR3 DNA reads TGTGCCAGCAGTTACTCGGAAGGGAGTGGCTACACCTTC.

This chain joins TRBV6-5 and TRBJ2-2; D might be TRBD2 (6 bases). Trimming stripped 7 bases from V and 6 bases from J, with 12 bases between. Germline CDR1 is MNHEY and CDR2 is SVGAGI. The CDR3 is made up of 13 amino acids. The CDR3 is CASTGSPPGELFF. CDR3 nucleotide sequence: TGTGCCAGCACCGGGAGCCCCCCCGGGGAGCTGTTTTTT.

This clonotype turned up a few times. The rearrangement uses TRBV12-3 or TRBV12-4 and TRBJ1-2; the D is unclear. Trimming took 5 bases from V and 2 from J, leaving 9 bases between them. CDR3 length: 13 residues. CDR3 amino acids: CASSPPLNYGYTF. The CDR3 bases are TGTGCCAGCAGTCCTCCCTTGAACTATGGCTACACCTTC.

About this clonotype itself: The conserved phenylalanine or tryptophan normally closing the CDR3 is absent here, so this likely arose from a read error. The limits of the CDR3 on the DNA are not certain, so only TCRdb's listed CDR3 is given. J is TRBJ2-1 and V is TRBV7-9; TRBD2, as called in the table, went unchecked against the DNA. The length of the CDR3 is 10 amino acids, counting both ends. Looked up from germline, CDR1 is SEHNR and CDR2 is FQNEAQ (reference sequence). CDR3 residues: CASSSRLALD.

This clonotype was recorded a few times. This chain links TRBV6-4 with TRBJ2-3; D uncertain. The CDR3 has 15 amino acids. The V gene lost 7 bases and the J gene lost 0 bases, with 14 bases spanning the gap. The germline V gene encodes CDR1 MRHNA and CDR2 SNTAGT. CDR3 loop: CASILISRSTDTQYF. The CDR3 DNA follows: TGTGCCAGCATATTGATCTCCCGGAGCACAGATACGCAGTATTTT.

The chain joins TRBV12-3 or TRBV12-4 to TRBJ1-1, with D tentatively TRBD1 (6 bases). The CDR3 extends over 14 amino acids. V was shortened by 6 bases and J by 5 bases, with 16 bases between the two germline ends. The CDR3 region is CASRFSGQSTEAFF. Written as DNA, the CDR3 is TGTGCCAGCAGGTTCTCGGGACAATCGACTGAAGCTTTCTTT.

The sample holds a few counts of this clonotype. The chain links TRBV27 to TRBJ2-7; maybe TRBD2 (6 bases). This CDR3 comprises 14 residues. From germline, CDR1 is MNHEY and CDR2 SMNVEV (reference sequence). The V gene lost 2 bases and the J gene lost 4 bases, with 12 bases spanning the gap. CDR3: CASSLVAGRYEQYF. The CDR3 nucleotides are TGTGCCAGCAGTTTAGTGGCGGGACGATACGAGCAGTACTTC.

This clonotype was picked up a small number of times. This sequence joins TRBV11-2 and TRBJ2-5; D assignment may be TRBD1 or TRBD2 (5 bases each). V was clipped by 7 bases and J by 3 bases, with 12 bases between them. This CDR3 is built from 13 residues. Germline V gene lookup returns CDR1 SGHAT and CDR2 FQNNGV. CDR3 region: CASTPGRKETQYF. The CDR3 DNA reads TGTGCCAGCACCCCGGGACGTAAAGAGACCCAGTACTTC. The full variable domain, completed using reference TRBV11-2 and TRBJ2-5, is EAGVAQSPRYKIIEKRQSVAFWCNPISGHATLYWYQQILGQGPKLLIQFQNNGVVDDSQLPKDRFSAERLKGVDSTLKIQPAKLEDSAVYLCASTPGRKETQYFGPGTRLLVL.

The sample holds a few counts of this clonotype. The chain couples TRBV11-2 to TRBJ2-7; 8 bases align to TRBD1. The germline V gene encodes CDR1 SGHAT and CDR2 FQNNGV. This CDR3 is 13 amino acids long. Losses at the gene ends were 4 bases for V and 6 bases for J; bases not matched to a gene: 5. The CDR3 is CASSSGTGAEQYF. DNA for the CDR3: TGTGCCAGCAGCTCCGGGACAGGCGCCGAGCAGTACTTC.

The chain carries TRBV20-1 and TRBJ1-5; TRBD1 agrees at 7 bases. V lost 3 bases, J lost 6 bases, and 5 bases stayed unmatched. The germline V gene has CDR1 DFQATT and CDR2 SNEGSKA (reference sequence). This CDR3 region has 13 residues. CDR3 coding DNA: TGCAGTGCTAGGCAACAGGGGAGTCAGCCCCAGCATTTT. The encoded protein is CSARQQGSQPQHF.

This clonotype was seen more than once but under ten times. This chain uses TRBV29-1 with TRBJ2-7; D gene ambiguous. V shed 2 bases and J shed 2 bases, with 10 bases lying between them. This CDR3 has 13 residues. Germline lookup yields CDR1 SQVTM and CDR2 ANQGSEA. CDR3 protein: CSVETSFAYEQYF. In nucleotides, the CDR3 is TGCAGCGTTGAAACCTCTTTCGCCTACGAGCAGTACTTC.

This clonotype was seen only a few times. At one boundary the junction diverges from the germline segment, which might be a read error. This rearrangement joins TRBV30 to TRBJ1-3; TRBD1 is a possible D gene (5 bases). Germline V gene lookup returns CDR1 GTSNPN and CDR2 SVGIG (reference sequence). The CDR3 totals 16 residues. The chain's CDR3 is CAWSLPVGVSENTIYF. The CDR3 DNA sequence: TGTGCCTGGAGCCTCCCGGTGGGGGTCTCTGAAAACACCATATATTTT.